Here is one T cell receptor (beta chain) with its context. Clones were sequenced by immunoSEQ multiplex PCR, and TCRdb holds only the in-frame ones, with some missing. This sample has approximately 82,000 clones; 93% occur once, and the top ten carry roughly 0.62%. This record belongs to a study of cytomegalovirus exposure and HLA in healthy donors. The clonotype was recovered from a man between 18 and 35 years old in good health and CMV-seronegative. Specimen: PBMCs.

The CDR3 sequence: CASSSYGTENEKLFF. As DNA, the CDR3 is TGTGCCAGCAGCTCCTACGGGACTGAGAATGAAAAACTGTTTTTT. This chain uses TRBV7-9 with TRBJ1-4; possibly TRBD1 for D (5 bases). V was cut by 4 bases and J by 5 bases, with 14 bases left in between. Germline V gene lookup returns CDR1 SEHNR and CDR2 FQNEAQ (reference sequence). The CDR3 extends over 15 amino acids. Full variable domain (missing parts from reference TRBV7-9 and TRBJ1-4): DTGVSQNPRHKITKRGQNVTFRCDPISEHNRLYWYRQTLGQGPEFLTYFQNEAQLEKSRLLSDRFSAERPKGSFSTLEIQRTEQGDSAMYLCASSSYGTENEKLFFGSGTQLSVL.